Sequencing of this T cell receptor (beta chain) was carried out in a study of blood T cell repertoires in COVID-19. V lost 5 bases to trimming and J lost 3 bases; unmatched junction nucleotides: 6. The CDR3 contains 15 residues. Per germline, CDR1 ENHRY and CDR2 SYGVKD. This table comes from immunoSEQ multiplex PCR, and its TCRdb copy is limited to in-frame clones, with some not included. This table holds about 250,000 clones, 70% to 90% found once. This chain joins TRBV10-3 and TRBJ2-2; the match to TRBD2 covers 7 bases. The receptor comes from a man between 18 and 35 years old with active or convalescent COVID-19. Sequenced material: peripheral blood. This CDR3 reads CAISQTSEYTGELFF. CDR3 DNA: TGTGCCATCAGTCAAACTAGCGAATACACCGGGGAGCTGTTTTTT.